The 20 T cell receptor beta chains listed next were all sequenced from one sample in a study of a mutant IDH1 vaccine in newly diagnosed glioma. No cognate antigen is known for these TCRs. The sample's time point: week 11, during vaccination. Each vaccine dose was 300 ug of mutant IDH1 20-mer peptide, with topical imiquimod. Using immunoSEQ multiplex PCR, the repertoire was profiled, and TCRdb retains in-frame clones only, with some absent. The sample contains some 130,000 clones, around four fifths of which appear only once. Sample: PBMCs, taken from a glioma patient whose treatment included an IDH1 peptide vaccine. The receptors originated from a middle-aged man with glioma.

This rearrangement joins TRBV19 to TRBJ2-7; unclear D gene. V was clipped by 3 bases and J by 4 bases, with 7 bases between them. Germline V gene data show CDR1 as LNHDA and CDR2 as SQIVND (reference sequence). This CDR3 has 12 amino acids. CDR3 sequence reads: CASSMGPYEQYF. Written as DNA, the CDR3 is TGTGCCAGTAGTATGGGCCCTTACGAGCAGTACTTC.

V is TRBV6-4 and J is TRBJ2-3; 12 nucleotides agree with TRBD2. CDR1 is MRHNA and CDR2 is SNTAGT in the germline V gene. After removal of 4 bases from V and 2 bases from J, the junction contained 4 bases not matched to a gene. The length of the CDR3 is 16 residues. CDR3 loop: CASSVTSGGTTDTQYF. DNA of the CDR3: TGTGCCAGCAGTGTAACTAGCGGGGGGACCACAGATACGCAGTATTTT.

The V and J genes are TRBV14 and TRBJ1-2; D possibly corresponds to TRBD1 (5 bases). CDR1 and CDR2 from the germline V gene are SGHDN and FVKESK. The length of the CDR3 is 16 residues. V gave up 2 bases and J gave up 5 bases, with 18 bases separating them. CDR3 in DNA: TGTGCCAGCAGCCAATTACCTGGTGGGACCTTTTATGGCTACACCTTC. This translates into CASSQLPGGTFYGYTF.

This clone was counted a few times. This rearrangement joins TRBV7-2 to TRBJ2-5, with 7 bases that match TRBD1. Germline V lookup: CDR1 SGHTA, CDR2 FQGNSA. V trimming: 1 base; J trimming: 5 bases; junction bases outside the gene matches: 7. There are 15 residues in the CDR3. CDR3 DNA sequence: TGTGCCAGCAGCTTAGATGGCAGGGGGACGGAGACCCAGTACTTC. Translating it yields CASSLDGRGTETQYF. Combining the CDR3 with reference TRBV7-2 and TRBJ2-5 gives the whole variable domain GAGVSQSPSNKVTEKGKDVELRCDPISGHTALYWYRQSLGQGLEFLIYFQGNSAPDKSGLPSDRFSAERTGGSVSTLTIQRTQQEDSAVYLCASSLDGRGTETQYFGPGTRLLVL.

The chain couples TRBV19 to TRBJ1-5; a possible D gene is TRBD1 (5 bases). V gave up 6 bases and J gave up 7 bases, with 16 bases separating them. This CDR3 has 14 amino acids. Germline-derived CDR1 and CDR2 are LNHDA and SQIVND (reference sequence). CDR3 DNA sequence: TGTGCCAGTAGCCTTGGGACCACGGGACAGCCCCAGCATTTT. It translates to CASSLGTTGQPQHF.

This clone was seen only a few times. The chain couples TRBV4-1 to TRBJ2-1; the match to TRBD2 covers 10 bases. The junction had 8 bases not matched to a gene; V was cut back by 5 bases and J by 1 base. Germline V gives CDR1 MGHRA, CDR2 YSYEKL. This CDR3 comprises 17 residues. The CDR3 DNA reads as TGCGCCAGCAGCGGATCTAGCGGGAGAGGGTCCTACAATGAGCAGTTCTTC. This gives the protein CASSGSSGRGSYNEQFF.

The chain is built from TRBV7-8 and TRBJ1-1, with TRBD1 as a possible D gene (6 bases). The CDR3 is 15 amino acids. The V end was cut by 5 bases, the J end by 5 bases, with 18 bases between. The V gene's germline CDR1 is SGHVS and CDR2 FQNEAQ. CDR3: CASSQSSRGGTEAFF. The DNA for the CDR3 is TGTGCCAGCAGCCAATCATCCAGGGGTGGGACTGAAGCTTTCTTT. Combining the CDR3 with reference TRBV7-8 and TRBJ1-1 gives the whole variable domain GAGVSQSPRYKVAKRGQDVALRCDPISGHVSLFWYQQALGQGPEFLTYFQNEAQLDKSGLPSDRFFAERPEGSVSTLKIQRTQQEDSAVYLCASSQSSRGGTEAFFGQGTRLTVV.

The chain has TRBV9 and TRBJ2-3; D is possibly TRBD1 or TRBD2 (5 bases each). CDR1 SGDLS and CDR2 YYNGEE come from the germline V gene. V lost 0 bases, J lost 2 bases, and 10 bases lay in between. The CDR3 loop spans 15 amino acids. Here the CDR3 DNA reads TGTGCCAGCAGCGTAGGCGAGGGGCCCACAGATACGCAGTATTTT. Translated, it gives CASSVGEGPTDTQYF.

The J gene is TRBJ2-1, the V gene TRBV7-3; D remains unclear. The CDR3 is 15 residues long. The ends were cut back, 5 bases at V and 6 bases at J, with 17 bases in the middle. Looked up from germline, CDR1 is SGHTA and CDR2 is FQGTGA. In nucleotides, the CDR3 is TGTGCCAGCAGCCCCACCGAGCAGAGCTTCAATGAGCAGTTCTTC. Its translation: CASSPTEQSFNEQFF.

The chain links TRBV2 to TRBJ1-1; D remains ambiguous. CDR1 and CDR2 from the germline V gene are SNHLY and FYNNEI. V shed 4 bases and J shed 0 bases, with 9 bases lying between them. CDR3 length: 14 residues. The DNA of the CDR3 is TGTGCCAGCAGTGGTGAGGGCCTGAACACTGAAGCTTTCTTT. Protein: CASSGEGLNTEAFF.

A note on this clone: The identical CDR3 is also encoded by other nucleotide sequences in the sample. The chain recombines TRBV5-6 with TRBJ2-1; no definite D call. V was cut by 2 bases and J by 7 bases, with 7 bases left in between. Germline V gene data show CDR1 as SGHDT and CDR2 as YYEEEE. The CDR3 is made up of 12 amino acids. CDR3 sequence: CASSFGGNEQFF. For the CDR3, the DNA is TGTGCCAGCAGCTTCGGCGGAAATGAGCAGTTCTTC.

V and J are TRBV2 and TRBJ2-7, with 9 nucleotides matching TRBD2. The CDR3 contains 16 residues. Per the germline V gene, CDR1 is SNHLY and CDR2 is FYNNEI. With V trimmed by 2 bases and J by 1 base, 6 bases remained unmatched. The CDR3 region is CASSEMASGRSYEQYF. DNA for the CDR3: TGTGCCAGCAGTGAAATGGCGAGCGGGAGGTCCTACGAGCAGTACTTC.

This clone showed up just a few times. This chain joins TRBV6-5 and TRBJ1-1, with D uncertain. This CDR3 contains 11 residues. Germline-derived CDR1 and CDR2 are MNHEY and SVGAGI. V dropped 5 bases and J dropped 6 bases, with 7 bases sitting between them. The CDR3 DNA reads as TGTGCCAGCAGTGCCAGAGCTGAAGCTTTCTTT. Translation: CASSARAEAFF.

CDR3 DNA: TGTGCCAGTAGTTCGGGACCTCCGAGGGACGAGCAGTACTTC. Amino acid sequence: CASSSGPPRDEQYF. This chain links TRBV19 with TRBJ2-7, with D possibly being TRBD1 or TRBD2 (5 bases each). V lost 5 bases to trimming and J lost 5 bases, with 16 bases between them. This CDR3 has 14 residues. Per the germline V gene, CDR1 is LNHDA and CDR2 is SQIVND (reference sequence).

The chain uses TRBV4-2 and TRBJ1-5; TRBD1 matches 9 bases. The CDR3 is made up of 15 amino acids. Germline CDR1 is LGHNA and CDR2 is YNFKEQ. J gave up 7 bases and V 1 base, and 5 bases lay outside the gene matches. CDR3 DNA: TGTGCCAGCAGCCAAGCCGAGGGACAGGGCCAGCCCCAGCATTTT. Its translation: CASSQAEGQGQPQHF.

The V gene is TRBV7-3, the J gene TRBJ2-1, with 8 bases lining up with TRBD2. The J segment lost 10 bases and the V segment lost 0 bases, leaving 8 bases of the junction unmatched. The CDR3 length is 15 residues. Germline V gene data show CDR1 as SGHTA and CDR2 as FQGTGA. The CDR3 nucleotides read TGTGCCAGCAGCTTAACTGGGTCTAGCGGGCGCGAGCAGTTCTTC. Residues: CASSLTGSSGREQFF.

This clone showed up just a few times. This sequence joins TRBV5-4 and TRBJ1-1; D remains unclear. The CDR3 totals 14 residues. The V end was cut by 4 bases, the J end by 4 bases, with 14 bases between. CDR1 is SGHNT, CDR2 YYREEE, per germline (reference sequence). The CDR3 region is CASSPTQVGTEAFF. CDR3 nucleotide sequence: TGTGCCAGCAGCCCTACTCAGGTCGGCACTGAAGCTTTCTTT.

V is TRBV5-8 and J is TRBJ2-7; TRBD1 might be the D (5 bases). Trimming took 0 bases from V and 0 from J, leaving 7 bases between them. The germline V gene encodes CDR1 SGHTS and CDR2 YDEGEE. CDR3 length: 14 residues. CDR3 sequence: CASSLEGFSYEQYF. CDR3 DNA sequence: TGTGCCAGCAGCTTGGAGGGGTTCTCCTACGAGCAGTACTTC. Using reference TRBV5-8 and TRBJ2-7 for the parts outside the CDR3, the full variable domain is EAGVTQSPTHLIKTRGQQATLRCSPISGHTSVYWYQQALGLGLQFLLWYDEGEERNRGNFPPRFSGRQFPNYSSELNVNALELEDSALYLCASSLEGFSYEQYFGPGTRLTVT.

This chain links TRBV28 with TRBJ2-7, with D possibly being TRBD1 (6 bases). V dropped 3 bases and J dropped 7 bases, with 16 bases sitting between them. The CDR3 spans 14 residues. Looked up from germline, CDR1 is MDHEN and CDR2 is SYDVKM. DNA of the CDR3: TGTGCCAGCAGTTTGGCCGGGGCAGGGGATGAGCAGTACTTC. Translating gives CASSLAGAGDEQYF. Together with reference TRBV28 and TRBJ2-7, the CDR3 gives the full variable domain: DVKVTQSSRYLVKRTGEKVFLECVQDMDHENMFWYRQDPGLGLRLIYFSYDVKMKEKGDIPEGYSVSREKKERFSLILESASTNQTSMYLCASSLAGAGDEQYFGPGTRLTVT.

The chain has TRBV30 and TRBJ2-2, with 11 nucleotides matching TRBD2. The V gene end was trimmed by 5 bases and the J gene end by 3 bases; junction bases not matched to a gene: 2. Germline V CDR1 and CDR2: GTSNPN, SVGIG (reference sequence). The CDR3 is made up of 14 amino acids. The CDR3 loop is CAWVAGGYTGELFF. The CDR3 DNA follows: TGTGCCTGGGTAGCGGGAGGGTACACCGGGGAGCTGTTTTTT.